A selection of T cell receptor beta chains follows, all from one sample in a study of graft-versus-host responses after intestinal transplantation. These TCRs' antigens remain unknown. Here immunoSEQ multiplex PCR was the method, and the copy in TCRdb shows in-frame clones only, minus some. The table has 85,000 to 100,000 clones, about 90% seen once. The specimen comprised unstimulated CD8+ T cells sorted from spleen or lymph node cells, sampled before transplant. The receptors shown here come from a human donor who was the organ donor for an intestinal transplant. Each CDR3 is given with its conserved first and last residue. D genes are given only for firm matches. Some rows have no size entry. The others give once, few or many, or a class for an expanded clone.

j_call | v_call | clone_size | d_call | cdr3_nt | cdr3_aa
TRBJ2-2 | TRBV5-1 | . | . | TGCGCCAGCAGCTTGGTTCTCTTTACGAACACCGGGGAGCTGTTTTTT | CASSLVLFTNTGELFF
TRBJ1-4 | TRBV13 | once | TRBD1 | TGTGCCAGCAGCTCGGACAGGGAGAATGAAAAACTGTTTTTT | CASSSDRENEKLFF
TRBJ2-5 | TRBV6-5 | . | TRBD1 | TGTGCCAGCAGTTACGCCGAGCAGACAGGGTTGGAGACCCAGTACTTC | CASSYAEQTGLETQYF
TRBJ2-3 | TRBV9 | . | TRBD2 | TGTGCCAGCAGCGTAGATTCGGGGGGATTTAGGACAGATACGCAGTATTTT | CASSVDSGGFRTDTQYF
TRBJ2-3 | TRBV9 | . | . | TGTGCCAGCAGCGTAGACTCGAACACAGATACGCAGTATTTT | CASSVDSNTDTQYF
TRBJ1-2 | TRBV7-2 | . | . | TGTGCCAGCAGCTTAGCGCTACGGCTAGACTATGGCTACACCTTC | CASSLALRLDYGYTF
TRBJ2-1 | TRBV28 | once | TRBD2 | TGTGCCAGCAGTCTTACTAGCGGGAGGGCCAATGAGCAGTTCTTC | CASSLTSGRANEQFF
TRBJ2-5 | TRBV19 | . | TRBD1 | TGTGCCAGTAGTTGGACAGGGGCTAAGGAGACCCAGTACTTC | CASSWTGAKETQYF
TRBJ1-1 | TRBV18 | . | . | TGTGCCAGCTCACCGCGCCGAGGGACACCCGAACTGGTAGCTGAAGCTTTCTTT | CASSPRRGTPELVAEAFF
TRBJ1-2 | TRBV21-1 | . | . | TGTGCCAGCAGCAATGGGACAGCGACCGGTGGCTACACCTTC | CASSNGTATGGYTF
TRBJ1-6 | TRBV25-1 | few | TRBD1 | TGTGCCAGCAGTGAATGGGACAGGAATTCACCCCTCCACTTT | CASSEWDRNSPLHF
TRBJ2-1 | TRBV9 | . | TRBD2 | TGTGCCAGCAGCCCCAAGGTGGGGCTAGCGGGCTACAATGAGCAGTTCTTC | CASSPKVGLAGYNEQFF
TRBJ1-6 | TRBV15 | . | . | TGTGCCACCAGCAGAGCGGGGGGGAATTCACCCCTCCACTTT | CATSRAGGNSPLHF
TRBJ1-4 | TRBV27 | . | . | TGTGCCAGCAGTTTATATAGGGAGCCGTGTGGCTTTTCAACTAATGAAAAACTGTTTTTT | CASSLYREPCGFSTNEKLFF
TRBJ1-2 | TRBV2 | once | . | TGTGCCAGCAGTCCCCCGAGACGGGTATTCTATGGCTACACCTTC | CASSPPRRVFYGYTF
TRBJ2-3 | TRBV21-1 | . | . | TGTGCCAGCAGCAGAAGTACTAGCGGTAATCCATTATGCACAGATACGCAGTATTTT | CASSRSTSGNPLCTDTQYF
TRBJ2-7 | TRBV19 | . | TRBD1 | TGTGCCAGTACGCCGGGACAGGGACCCTACGAGCAGTACTTC | CASTPGQGPYEQYF
TRBJ2-1 | TRBV19 | . | . | TGTGCCAGTAGCAGACAAACGGTCGGTGAGCAGTTCTTC | CASSRQTVGEQFF
TRBJ2-7 | TRBV7-9 | . | TRBD1 | TGTGCCAGCAGTCCGACAGGGGGTAGGGGGGAGCAGTACTTC | CASSPTGGRGEQYF
TRBJ2-1 | TRBV9 | . | TRBD2 | TGTGCCAGCAGCCCTTCGGGGGGGCCACACAATGAGCAGTTCTTC | CASSPSGGPHNEQFF
TRBJ2-2 | TRBV19 | . | TRBD2 | TGTGCCAGTTTAAACGCGTCGCTGGCGGGAGCCCCCGGGGACACCGGGGAGCTGTTTTTT | CASLNASLAGAPGDTGELFF
TRBJ2-7 | TRBV4-1 | . | TRBD1 | TGCGCCAGCAGCCAAGCCCATGCCCTGGACAGGAGTTTC | CASSQAHALDRSF
TRBJ2-2 | TRBV21-1 | . | . | TGTGCCAGCAGCAAAAATTGGGGCCCACACTGGGTCCCCAACACCGGGGAGCTGTTTTTT | CASSKNWGPHWVPNTGELFF
TRBJ1-1 | TRBV11-2 | . | . | TGTGCCAGCAGCTACGGGGGCACTGAAGCTTTCTTT | CASSYGGTEAFF
TRBJ2-2 | TRBV4-1 | . | . | TGCGCCAGCAGCCAATTCGGAGGACTCCGGGAAAGCGGGGAGCTGTTTTTT | CASSQFGGLRESGELFF
TRBJ2-5 | TRBV10-3 | . | . | TGTGCCATCAGTGAGTCCGTTTTAGCGGACAAGTACCAAGAGACCCAGTACTTC | CAISESVLADKYQETQYF
TRBJ1-4 | TRBV27 | . | . | TGTGCCAGCACCTCATGGAGGGAGGGCGAAAAACTGTTTTTT | CASTSWREGEKLFF